The sequence of this TCR beta chain was determined in a study of blood T cell repertoires in COVID-19 (dated by TCRdb to 2020 to 2021). Some background on the complete study: The collaborator samples originated in the United States, Italy and Spain and spanned the acute and convalescent phases of COVID-19. The prospective study material was composed of cDNA or gDNA derived from T cells, B-cell-depleted T cells, or PBMCs. The dataset comprised deeply sampled blood TCRbeta repertoires from subjects exposed to, actively infected with, or recovered from COVID-19. A freely available public database, intended as a resource for researchers studying the immune response to SARS-CoV-2, is where the repertoires were released. The samples were drawn from two sources: the first 160 participants of the ongoing ImmuneRACE study, and 1,000 to 1,500 subjects contributed by 6 global collaborators. Nearly every sample came with metadata listing a de-identified subject ID, COVID-19 status, age in years and sex. Where HLA class I and class II types were available, the types were taken from metadata supplied by the sample provider, not from assay-based typing. Here is what the overall study found, with its caveats: The quantity of clinical and demographic metadata differed by source and by participant and was supplied without curation.

About this clone itself: Its binding antigen is unknown. No much larger clone is present one base from it, and per-base qualities are unavailable.

TCRbeta CDR3 regions were amplified from genomic DNA using the immunoSEQ Assay, a bias-controlled multiplex PCR. The published analysis was carried out like this. Nucleated cell counts per sample were estimated from amplification of reference gene primers within the assay. To quantify the absolute abundance of each unique TCRbeta CDR3 rearrangement, sequence reads were collapsed and filtered. For each sample, productive Simpson clonality was calculated by taking the square root of Simpson's diversity index across productive rearrangements. TCRdb took over this immuneACCESS table, retaining in-frame rearrangements with V and J assigned. Such tables are incomplete; in checked studies, under half of the missing clones stem from an unresolved V gene, and the remainder is unexplained. V, J and clone size derive from that table, while D and trimming were established from the DNA sequence. Here the sample has some 490,000 clones; about nine tenths occur a single time. The top ten hold approximately 8% of the sample.

Participants in the prospective study were enrolled through a virtual design, were aged about 18 to 90 years, and lived in under 25 United States geographic areas. In the prospective study, cohorts were assigned on the basis of participant-reported clinical history obtained from a screening survey and a study questionnaire. For ImmuneRACE Cohort 3, a participant was defined as recovered based on two consecutive negative NP/OP PCR tests, clearance by a healthcare professional, or resolution of symptoms. In the prospective study, mobile phlebotomists collected whole blood, serum and a nasopharyngeal or oropharyngeal swab from each participant. Prospective study participants could optionally give additional blood draws and questionnaires over an approximately two-month period. Before DNA extraction, prospective study blood samples were shipped either frozen or at room temperature. Measured from the cysteine to the phenylalanine, the CDR3 is 15 residues long. Only the CDR3 DNA stays, 45 bases, in frame from base 1. The germline V gene yields SGHRS for CDR1 and YFSETQ for CDR2. The junction shows trimming of 4 bases on V and 0 bases on J, and the gene matches do not reach 4 bases of it.

The TCR comes from a woman aged 55-75 years who had recovered from COVID-19. This receptor chain uses TRBV5-1 and TRBJ2-3, and 8 junctional nucleotides match TRBD2. Sequenced: PBMCs or T cells enriched from blood (not recorded which). The DNA reads TGCGCCAGCAGCGTCGTAGCGGGGAGCACAGATACGCAGTATTTT. The translation is CASSVVAGSTDTQYF.